The clone carrying this T cell receptor (beta chain) appeared a few times. The antigen is undetermined. J lost 8 bases, V lost 6 bases, and 12 bases had no gene match. The CDR3 runs 15 residues. From germline, CDR1 is MNHEY and CDR2 SMNVEV (reference sequence). Carrying unique molecular identifiers, the cDNA also gained a universal primer site through template switching. TCRdb fed the 5' RACE reads into MiXCR, producing one record per CDR3 protein. Among 310,000 or so distinct CDR3 sequences listed, roughly 8.6% were seen once. The data belong to a study of identical twins. Overall study findings and caveats: Cord blood's abundant beta clonotypes had fewer insertions, unlike memory repertoires. Diverse VJ usage suggested most zero-insertion clonotypes were not invariant T cells.

This same sample was also part of a study on yellow fever vaccine responses in identical twins.

The sequence was obtained from a woman under 30 in good health. Sequencing input: memory (CD45RO+) T cells sorted from blood. The rearrangement links TRBV27 to TRBJ1-4; 7 positions match TRBD1. The CDR3 region has the DNA TGTGCCAGCAGCCGATACAGGGGATTTCGCGAAAAACTGTTTTTT. Encoded protein: CASSRYRGFREKLFF.